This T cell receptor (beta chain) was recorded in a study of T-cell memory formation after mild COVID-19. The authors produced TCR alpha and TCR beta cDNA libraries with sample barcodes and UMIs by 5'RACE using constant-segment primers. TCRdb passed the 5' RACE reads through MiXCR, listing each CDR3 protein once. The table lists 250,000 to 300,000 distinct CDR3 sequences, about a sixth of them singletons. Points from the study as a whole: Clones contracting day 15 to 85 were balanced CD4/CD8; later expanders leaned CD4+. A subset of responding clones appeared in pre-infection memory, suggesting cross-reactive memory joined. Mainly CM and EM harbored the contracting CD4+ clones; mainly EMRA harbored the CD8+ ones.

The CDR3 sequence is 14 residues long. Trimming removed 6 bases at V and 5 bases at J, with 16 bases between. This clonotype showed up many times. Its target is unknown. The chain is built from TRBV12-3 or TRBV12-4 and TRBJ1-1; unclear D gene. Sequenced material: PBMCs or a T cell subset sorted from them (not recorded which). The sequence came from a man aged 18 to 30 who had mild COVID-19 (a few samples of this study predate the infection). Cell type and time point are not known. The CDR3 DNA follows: TGTGCCAGCAGGACTTCAATGGAAGGAACTGAAGCTTTCTTT. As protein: CASRTSMEGTEAFF.